This TCR beta chain was documented in a study of cytomegalovirus exposure and HLA in healthy donors. Study-wide findings and caveats: There were some V segments, including TRBV6-2 and TRBV6-3, excluded as indistinguishable. The majority of CMV-associated TCR beta chains were reported as apparently HLA-restricted in a later analysis. Researchers had no immune exposure information except CMV serostatus available. Listed as cytomegalovirus-associated were more than 150 TCR beta chains.

Trimming left V 4 bases short and J 8 bases short, with 13 bases between. Germline CDR1 reads SGHRS; CDR2 reads YFSETQ. This CDR3 is 14 amino acids long. PCR used 60 Vbeta primers and 13 Jbeta primers. Profiling relied on immunoSEQ multiplex PCR, and the TCRdb table lists in-frame clones only, not all of them. The sample holds around 190,000 clones, 79% seen once. The table lists this clone with a count of one. The antigen is unknown. Sequenced sample: PBMCs. The chain combines TRBV5-1 with TRBJ1-6; maybe TRBD1 (6 bases). This receptor was taken from a woman aged 18-35 years in good health and CMV-seronegative. CDR3 in DNA: TGCGCCAGCAGCCATGGACAGCAAGATTCACCCCTCCACTTT. Translation: CASSHGQQDSPLHF.